This TCR beta chain was obtained from a study of blood T cells in healthy people across ages. Overall study results and limits: Unsorted PBMCs prevented conclusive naive versus antigen-experienced comparison. In long-lived donors, naive CD4+ cell counts and diversity exceeded those of aged donors. Age brought a roughly linear fall in TCR beta diversity measured per million T cells.

Trimming removed 5 bases at V and 0 bases at J, with 8 bases between. The CDR3 has 14 amino acids. The second PCR ran roughly 6 to 11 cycles with a sample-barcoded 5' primer and J-beta primers. TCRdb reanalysed the 5' RACE reads using MiXCR and keeps one entry per CDR3 protein. Here the sample spans about 1.5 million distinct CDR3 sequences, 35% to 45% being singletons. Worth noting for this clonotype: The target antigen is unknown.

The study isolated at least 6 million PBMCs from each sample. V usage is TRBV12-3 or TRBV12-4 and J usage is TRBJ1-3; no firm D call. The sample consisted of blood. The clonotype comes from a woman younger than 30 in good health. DNA of the CDR3: TGTGCCAGCAGTATACGAAACTCTGGAAACACCATATATTTT. The encoded protein is CASSIRNSGNTIYF.